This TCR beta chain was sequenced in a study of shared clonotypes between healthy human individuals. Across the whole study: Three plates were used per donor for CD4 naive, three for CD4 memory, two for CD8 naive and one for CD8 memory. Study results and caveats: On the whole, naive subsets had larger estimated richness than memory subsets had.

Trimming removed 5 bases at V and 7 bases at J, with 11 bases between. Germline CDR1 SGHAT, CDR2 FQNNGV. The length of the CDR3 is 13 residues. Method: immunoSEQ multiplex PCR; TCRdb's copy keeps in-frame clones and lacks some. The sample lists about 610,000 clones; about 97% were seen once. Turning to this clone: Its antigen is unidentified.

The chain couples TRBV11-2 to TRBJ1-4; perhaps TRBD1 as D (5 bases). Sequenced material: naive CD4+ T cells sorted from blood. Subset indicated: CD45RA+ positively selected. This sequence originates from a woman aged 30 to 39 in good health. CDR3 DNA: TGTGCCAGCAGCCGTTCCGGGGGTGAAAAACTGTTTTTT. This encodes CASSRSGGEKLFF.